This TCR beta chain came from a study of T cell responses to AZD1222 COVID-19 vaccine. CDR3 length: 13 amino acids. In germline, CDR1 is PRHDT, CDR2 FYEKMQ (reference sequence). The trim removed 5 bases at V and 7 bases at J, leaving 7 bases unmatched. This clone has only one observation. The antigen remains undetermined. Repertoires were generated with immunoSEQ multiplex PCR, while TCRdb's copy carries only in-frame clones and drops some. The table records about 76,000 clones, around three quarters of them present only once. Whole-study results and caveats: Only a handful of AZD1222 recipients tested seropositive at baseline. Vaccination with two AZD1222 doses was followed by a rise in Spike-specific TCR breadth and depth. In all cases, repertoires were sampled only after the peak T cell response.

The J gene is TRBJ2-7, the V gene TRBV13; 8 nucleotides line up with TRBD1. The sample here was peripheral blood, taken 28 days after the second dose of the MenACWY control vaccine. This TCR was recovered from an adult who received the MenACWY meningococcal vaccine as a control. The CDR3 region is CASSPGQGWEQYF. As DNA, the CDR3 is TGTGCCAGCAGCCCCGGACAGGGTTGGGAGCAGTACTTC.